This paragraph reports one T cell receptor (beta chain). Antigen unknown. Among the hyperthyroidism patients, all were newly diagnosed, aged 18 to 65, with under 2 months' duration. Orbital computed tomography and thyroid ultrasound, along with TRAb, serum thyroxine and clinical symptoms, underpinned diagnosis. These data belong to a study of Graves' ophthalmopathy and Graves' hyperthyroidism. Study-wide results and caveats: Most thyroid clonotypes expanded beyond 0.001 frequency were also found in blood. The model predicted ophthalmopathy progression with 70.59% sensitivity and under 75% specificity.

The ends were cut back, 5 bases at V and 0 bases at J, with 17 bases in the middle. This CDR3 has 16 residues. From germline, CDR1 is SGHAT and CDR2 FQNNGV. The authors amplified TCR beta CDR3 regions from RNA transcripts. Scientists carried out first-round RT-PCR using HTBI primers and then a second-round multiplex PCR. TCRdb itself ran the multiplex PCR reads through MiXCR, one entry per CDR3 protein. This sample has hundreds of thousands of distinct CDR3 sequences, with 22% found just once. The material sequenced was peripheral blood. The receptor comes from a woman younger than 35 with stable Graves' hyperthyroidism. Some clones in this sample may be carry-over from other donors' samples. The chain carries TRBV11-2 and TRBJ2-7; D may be TRBD1 (6 bases). The CDR3 sequence is CASSAPQQGSSYEQYF. The CDR3 DNA sequence: TGTGCCAGCAGCGCCCCACAACAGGGTTCCTCCTACGAGCAGTACTTC. Full variable domain (remainder filled in from reference TRBV11-2 and TRBJ2-7): EAGVAQSPRYKIIEKRQSVAFWCNPISGHATLYWYQQILGQGPKLLIQFQNNGVVDDSQLPKDRFSAERLKGVDSTLKIQPAKLEDSAVYLCASSAPQQGSSYEQYFGPGTRLTVT.